Each of the 28 T cell receptor beta chains below was sequenced from the same sample in a study of siplizumab effects on memory and regulatory T cells. Some clones are missing from TCRdb's copy, which holds only in-frame ones; the method was immunoSEQ multiplex PCR. The profile covers around 45,000 clones, with more than 85% appearing a single time and less than 0.35% taken by the ten largest. Sequenced material: naive CD8+ T cells sorted from blood. The origin of the receptors is a human donor in good health.

The chain couples TRBV9 to TRBJ2-7, with 12 bases matching TRBD2. Germline CDR1 is SGDLS and CDR2 is YYNGEE. There are 15 residues in the CDR3. V gave up 3 bases and J gave up 4 bases; unmatched junction bases: 5. The CDR3 protein is CASSDDLAGGYEQYF. The DNA for the CDR3 is TGTGCCAGCAGCGACGATCTAGCGGGAGGGTACGAGCAGTACTTC.

This clone was seen more than once but under ten times. The gene calls are TRBV4-1 and TRBJ2-1; D gene unclear. The CDR3 consists of 11 residues. Germline-derived CDR1 and CDR2 are MGHRA and YSYEKL. V dropped 1 base and J dropped 8 bases, with 3 bases sitting between them. The CDR3 loop reads CASSQGYEQFF. CDR3 in DNA: TGCGCCAGCAGCCAAGGGTATGAGCAGTTCTTC.

The gene calls are TRBV7-6 and TRBJ2-7; TRBD2 is a possible D gene (7 bases). Germline assignment: CDR1 SGHVS and CDR2 FNYEAQ. The CDR3 spans 15 residues. The V end lost 2 bases, the J end lost 2 bases, and 13 bases lay between the germline ends. The CDR3: CASSLSNGGPYEQYF. The CDR3 DNA sequence: TGTGCCAGCAGCTTATCGAACGGGGGGCCCTACGAGCAGTACTTC.

The gene calls are TRBV2 and TRBJ1-5; 7 bases match TRBD1. Germline V lookup: CDR1 SNHLY, CDR2 FYNNEI. Trimming removed 5 bases from V and 0 bases from J; junction bases left unmatched: 10. CDR3 length equals 17 residues. CDR3 residues: CASSQGGGQDSNQPQHF. The CDR3 DNA reads TGTGCCAGCAGTCAGGGGGGAGGACAGGATAGCAATCAGCCCCAGCATTTT.

This chain connects TRBV27 to TRBJ2-1; D ambiguous. Trimming took off 5 bases at V and 0 bases at J, with 11 bases between the two ends. The length of the CDR3 is 15 residues. Germline V CDR1 and CDR2: MNHEY, SMNVEV (reference sequence). Here the CDR3 reads CASSIEPSSYNEQFF. DNA for the CDR3: TGTGCCAGCAGTATTGAACCGAGCTCCTACAATGAGCAGTTCTTC.

The rearrangement uses TRBV7-9 and TRBJ2-3; D uncertain. Germline CDR1 reads SEHNR; CDR2 reads FQNEAQ (reference sequence). CDR3 length: 12 amino acids. V lost 11 bases and J 4 bases, leaving 13 bases between the germline ends. CDR3 sequence: CALGPPPDTQYF. The CDR3 region has the DNA TGTGCCCTCGGGCCCCCCCCAGATACGCAGTATTTT.

The chain uses TRBV19 and TRBJ1-5; 7 nucleotides line up with TRBD1. Germline V CDR1 and CDR2: LNHDA, SQIVND (reference sequence). J gave up 4 bases and V 5 bases, and 5 bases lay outside the gene matches. The length of the CDR3 is 14 residues. The CDR3, as DNA: TGTGCCAGTAGTTCAGGGGGGTTAAATCAGCCCCAGCATTTT. Protein product: CASSSGGLNQPQHF.

The V gene is TRBV5-1, the J gene TRBJ2-1; TRBD2 matches at 14 bases. The CDR3 runs to 18 residues. V was pared by 4 bases and J by 0 bases, with 6 bases of the junction left unmatched. Germline-derived CDR1 and CDR2 are SGHRS and YFSETQ. The CDR3 region has the DNA TGCGCCAGCAGCCGGACTAGCGGGGGGCTTAGCTCCTACAATGAGCAGTTCTTC. Its protein product is CASSRTSGGLSSYNEQFF.

V and J are TRBV15 and TRBJ2-7, with D perhaps matching TRBD1 (5 bases). The V end was cut by 4 bases, the J end by 1 base, with 11 bases between. Germline V gives CDR1 LNHNV, CDR2 YYDKDF (reference sequence). The CDR3 runs 14 residues. The CDR3 DNA reads TGTGCCACCAGCAACCGACAGATTTCCTACGAGCAGTACTTC. Its translation: CATSNRQISYEQYF. The full variable domain, its missing parts supplied by reference TRBV15 and TRBJ2-7, is DAMVIQNPRYQVTQFGKPVTLSCSQTLNHNVMYWYQQKSSQAPKLLFHYYDKDFNNEADTPDNFQSRRPNTSFCFLDIRSPGLGDTAMYLCATSNRQISYEQYFGPGTRLTVT.

The V call is TRBV18, the J call TRBJ1-1; no clear D gene. CDR1 is KGHSH, CDR2 LQKENI, per germline. The CDR3 contains 16 residues. The V end lost 2 bases, the J end lost 1 base, and 14 bases lay between the germline ends. The CDR3: CASSPSLQASNTEAFF. Here the CDR3 DNA reads TGTGCCAGCTCACCATCACTGCAGGCTTCGAACACTGAAGCTTTCTTT.

The sample holds a few counts of this clone. The J gene is TRBJ1-5, the V gene TRBV30, with TRBD1 identical over 7 bases. The V and J ends lost 3 bases and 4 bases, in that order; junction bases with no gene match: 6. Germline loops: CDR1 GTSNPN, CDR2 SVGIG (reference sequence). The CDR3 runs to 14 residues. CDR3 nucleotides: TGTGCCTGGAGCGACTCAGGGGGTAATCAGCCCCAGCATTTT. Translating it yields CAWSDSGGNQPQHF.

The chain carries TRBV4-1 and TRBJ2-7, with unresolved D. The V end was cut by 5 bases, the J end by 7 bases, with 12 bases between. Germline V gene sequence: CDR1 MGHRA, CDR2 YSYEKL. The CDR3 has 12 residues. In DNA form, the CDR3 reads TGCGCCAGCAGCTCGTTGGCTGAAGAGCAGTACTTC. This encodes CASSSLAEEQYF.

The V gene is TRBV4-2, the J gene TRBJ1-4; TRBD1 aligns across 10 bases. The CDR3 consists of 17 residues. Unmatched junction bases numbered 5, after V lost 4 bases and J lost 0 bases. The V gene's germline CDR1 is LGHNA and CDR2 YNFKEQ. CDR3 amino acids: CASSRGTGEATNEKLFF. The CDR3 DNA sequence: TGTGCCAGCAGCCGCGGGACAGGGGAGGCAACTAATGAAAAACTGTTTTTT.

The chain joins TRBV18 to TRBJ2-5; possible D gene TRBD1, 5 bases. Trimming left V 5 bases short and J 6 bases short, with 13 bases between. The CDR3 is 13 amino acids. Germline V gene data show CDR1 as KGHSH and CDR2 as LQKENI. The CDR3 protein is CASSLGAFQTQYF. The CDR3 nucleotides read TGTGCCAGCTCATTAGGGGCTTTTCAGACCCAGTACTTC. The full variable domain, completed using reference TRBV18 and TRBJ2-5, is NAGVMQNPRHLVRRRGQEARLRCSPMKGHSHVYWYRQLPEEGLKFMVYLQKENIIDESGMPKERFSAEFPKEGPSILRIQQVVRGDSAAYFCASSLGAFQTQYFGPGTRLLVL.

The rearrangement joins TRBV4-1 to TRBJ1-5; TRBD1 agrees at 7 bases. The V gene end was trimmed by 5 bases and the J gene end by 0 bases; junction bases not matched to a gene: 4. The CDR3 contains 15 residues. Looked up from germline, CDR1 is MGHRA and CDR2 is YSYEKL. The CDR3 is CASSLGTASNQPQHF. The CDR3 nucleotides are TGCGCCAGCAGCTTGGGGACAGCTAGCAATCAGCCCCAGCATTTT.

The rearrangement links TRBV9 to TRBJ2-3, with 7 bases fitting TRBD1. CDR1 is SGDLS and CDR2 is YYNGEE in the germline V gene. This CDR3 spans 14 amino acids. V lost 4 bases, J lost 3 bases, and 5 bases stayed unmatched. For the CDR3, the DNA is TGTGCCAGCAGCCCAAGACAGGGTACAGATACGCAGTATTTT. Translating gives CASSPRQGTDTQYF.

This rearrangement joins TRBV7-9 to TRBJ2-1, with TRBD1 as a possible D gene (6 bases). With 1 base removed from V and 1 base from J, the gap between germline ends came to 8 bases. The CDR3 is made up of 15 amino acids. The germline V gene encodes CDR1 SEHNR and CDR2 FQNEAQ (reference sequence). The DNA of the CDR3 is TGTGCCAGCAGCTTAGTAGGGGGATCCTACAATGAGCAGTTCTTC. This encodes CASSLVGGSYNEQFF.

The rearrangement uses TRBV29-1 and TRBJ2-1; 7 bases line up with TRBD1. CDR3 size: 12 residues. The ends lost 3 bases at V and 6 bases at J; junction bases unmatched: 2. Germline loops: CDR1 SQVTM, CDR2 ANQGSEA. The CDR3: CSVEAGGNEQFF. CDR3 bases: TGCAGCGTTGAGGCAGGGGGCAATGAGCAGTTCTTC.

The rearrangement joins TRBV7-6 to TRBJ1-1; D may be TRBD1 (5 bases). The CDR3 sequence is 16 residues long. Germline V lookup: CDR1 SGHVS, CDR2 FNYEAQ. V dropped 4 bases and J dropped 6 bases, with 21 bases sitting between them. CDR3: CASSWGSAPGSAEAFF. The CDR3 bases are TGTGCCAGCAGCTGGGGTTCGGCACCAGGGTCCGCTGAAGCTTTCTTT.

The V and J genes are TRBV27 and TRBJ2-1; possibly TRBD2 for D (6 bases). Germline-derived CDR1 and CDR2 are MNHEY and SMNVEV (reference sequence). V was shortened by 2 bases and J by 8 bases, with 13 bases between the two germline ends. The CDR3 has 14 residues. The CDR3 DNA reads as TGTGCCAGCAGTTTAGTGGAGCGGGTCGATGAGCAGTTCTTC. Protein sequence: CASSLVERVDEQFF.

This chain links TRBV9 with TRBJ2-5; TRBD2 agrees at 9 bases. V lost 3 bases to trimming and J lost 1 base; unmatched junction nucleotides: 1. Per the germline V gene, CDR1 is SGDLS and CDR2 is YYNGEE. CDR3 length equals 14 residues. The CDR3, as DNA: TGTGCCAGCAGCGCTAGCGGGGCCCAAGAGACCCAGTACTTC. Protein: CASSASGAQETQYF. The full variable domain, with the rest looked up from reference TRBV9 and TRBJ2-5, is DSGVTQTPKHLITATGQRVTLRCSPRSGDLSVYWYQQSLDQGLQFLIQYYNGEERAKGNILERFSAQQFPDLHSELNLSSLELGDSALYFCASSASGAQETQYFGPGTRLLVL.

The V gene is TRBV7-6, the J gene TRBJ2-3; D unresolved. V shed 8 bases and J shed 4 bases, with 16 bases lying between them. Germline CDR1 reads SGHVS; CDR2 reads FNYEAQ. This CDR3 has 14 residues. Here the CDR3 DNA reads TGTGCCAGCGGCCGTGGCGGTAGGGCAGATACGCAGTATTTT. Encoded protein: CASGRGGRADTQYF. Looking up the rest from reference TRBV7-6 and TRBJ2-3 gives the full variable domain: GAGVSQSPRYKVTKRGQDVALRCDPISGHVSLYWYRQALGQGPEFLTYFNYEAQQDKSGLPNDRFSAERPEGSISTLTIQRTEQRDSAMYRCASGRGGRADTQYFGPGTRLTVL.

The chain uses TRBV9 and TRBJ2-2; 10 bases line up with TRBD1. This CDR3 is 14 amino acids long. V was pared by 5 bases and J by 8 bases, with 6 bases of the junction left unmatched. Germline CDR1 is SGDLS and CDR2 is YYNGEE. The CDR3 DNA reads as TGTGCCAGCAGGATGACAGGGGGCTCGGGGGAGCTGTTTTTT. As protein: CASRMTGGSGELFF.

Written as DNA, the CDR3 is TGTGCCAGCAGTTACTCAGTAGATTTAGGAGAGACCCAGTACTTC. It specifies CASSYSVDLGETQYF. This sequence joins TRBV6-5 and TRBJ2-5; no clear D. The CDR3 contains 15 residues. CDR1 is MNHEY, CDR2 SVGAGI, per germline. Trimming took off 0 bases at V and 4 bases at J, with 12 bases between the two ends.

V is TRBV5-6 and J is TRBJ2-7; TRBD1 matches 9 bases. V shed 0 bases and J 5 bases; nucleotides not matched to a gene: 3. CDR3 length equals 14 residues. Germline CDR1 is SGHDT and CDR2 is YYEEEE. CDR3 DNA: TGTGCCAGCAGCTTGGGGGACAGGGTTCACGAGCAGTACTTC. Amino acid sequence: CASSLGDRVHEQYF.

This sequence joins TRBV5-5 and TRBJ2-2, with D possibly matching TRBD1 (6 bases). Germline V CDR1 and CDR2: SGHKS, YYEKEE (reference sequence). The CDR3 spans 16 residues. Between the trimmed V and J ends, which lost 2 bases and 0 bases, there was a span of 11 bases. Here the CDR3 DNA reads TGTGCCAGCAGCTTCCTCTGGGGGCCGAACACCGGGGAGCTGTTTTTT. Its protein is CASSFLWGPNTGELFF.

The chain employs TRBV11-3 and TRBJ1-2, with a possible D match to TRBD1 (6 bases). V lost 7 bases to trimming and J lost 2 bases, with 20 bases between them. The CDR3 has 16 residues. Germline V gene lookup returns CDR1 SGHNT and CDR2 YENEEA. This chain's CDR3 is CASTLGAQARNYGYTF. CDR3 in DNA: TGTGCCAGCACCCTGGGGGCCCAGGCAAGGAACTATGGCTACACCTTC.

This clone was found once. The J gene is TRBJ2-2, the V gene TRBV6-5; D is ambiguous. Germline loops: CDR1 MNHEY, CDR2 SVGAGI. V was cut by 4 bases and J by 1 base, with 13 bases left in between. This CDR3 contains 16 residues. The CDR3 DNA follows: TGTGCCAGCAGTTCTCCCTGGGCCCTGAACACCGGGGAGCTGTTTTTT. Its translation: CASSSPWALNTGELFF.